Shown below are 10 T cell receptor beta chains from a single sample sequenced in a study of blood T cell repertoires in COVID-19. Produced via immunoSEQ multiplex PCR; TCRdb's table is partial and in-frame only. The profile shows 250,000 to 350,000 clones, around 91% of them singletons. The sequenced sample was PBMCs or T cells enriched from blood (not recorded which). The receptors come from a woman aged 18-29 years with acute COVID-19.

J is TRBJ1-5 and V is TRBV6-6; 10 bases are a match to TRBD1. CDR1 and CDR2 from the germline V gene are MNHNY and SVGAGI (reference sequence). The length of the CDR3 is 16 residues. The ends lost 5 bases at V and 5 bases at J; junction bases unmatched: 9. CDR3 in amino acids: CASSKHRDRGHQPQHF. The CDR3 DNA reads TGTGCCAGCAGTAAACACCGGGACAGGGGACATCAGCCCCAGCATTTT.

The chain couples TRBV5-5 to TRBJ2-1, with D possibly matching TRBD1 (5 bases). The CDR3 extends over 13 amino acids. Germline V gene lookup returns CDR1 SGHKS and CDR2 YYEKEE (reference sequence). V gave up 0 bases and J gave up 5 bases, with 6 bases separating them. Here the CDR3 DNA reads TGTGCCAGCAGCTTGGGGGGCGACAATGAGCAGTTCTTC. This translates into CASSLGGDNEQFF.

Details on this clone: The sample contains more than one DNA sequence encoding this CDR3. The chain uses TRBV6-1 and TRBJ2-7; TRBD2 is a possible D gene (5 bases). In germline, CDR1 is MNHNS, CDR2 SASEGT. The CDR3 totals 13 residues. The ends were cut back, 2 bases at V and 0 bases at J, with 5 bases in the middle. The CDR3 bases are TGTGCCAGCAGTGAACGGGGCTCCTACGAGCAGTACTTC. It translates to CASSERGSYEQYF.

This rearrangement joins TRBV5-1 to TRBJ1-4; the match to TRBD1 covers 8 bases. The germline V gene has CDR1 SGHRS and CDR2 YFSETQ. CDR3 length: 14 residues. Trimming at V came to 6 bases and at J to 8 bases, leaving 9 bases not matched to a gene. CDR3 DNA: TGCGCCAGCACTTCCGGGACAGGCCCGGAAAAACTGTTTTTT. This encodes CASTSGTGPEKLFF.

The chain carries TRBV19 and TRBJ1-2; 7 bases map to TRBD1. V was pared by 5 bases and J by 8 bases, with 8 bases of the junction left unmatched. Germline V gene lookup returns CDR1 LNHDA and CDR2 SQIVND (reference sequence). The CDR3 loop spans 13 amino acids. CDR3 in DNA: TGTGCCAGTAGTCGTTTCGACAGGGTCGGCTACACCTTC. This sequence encodes CASSRFDRVGYTF.

The chain joins TRBV18 to TRBJ1-5; 9 bases agree with TRBD1. CDR3 length equals 14 residues. J gave up 5 bases and V 5 bases, and 4 bases lay outside the gene matches. Germline lookup yields CDR1 KGHSH and CDR2 LQKENI. CDR3 in amino acids: CASSADRGDQPQHF. The CDR3, as DNA: TGTGCCAGCTCAGCGGACAGGGGAGATCAGCCCCAGCATTTT.

This chain links TRBV23-1 with TRBJ2-5; D may be TRBD1 (5 bases). TRBV23-1 is an ORF, with its function uncertain. This CDR3 has 13 amino acids. V gave up 4 bases and J gave up 5 bases, with 11 bases separating them. CDR3 in DNA: TGCGCCAGCAGTCTAGGCAACAGGGAGACCCAGTACTTC. Protein: CASSLGNRETQYF.

A remark on this clone: Other DNA sequences in the same sample also yield this CDR3. The genes are TRBV29-1 and TRBJ1-4, with D perhaps matching TRBD1 (5 bases). The CDR3 is made up of 13 amino acids. V was shortened by 3 bases and J by 8 bases, with 13 bases between the two germline ends. CDR1 SQVTM and CDR2 ANQGSEA come from the germline V gene. The CDR3 protein is CSVEVQRGEKLFF. The CDR3 DNA sequence: TGCAGCGTTGAGGTCCAGCGGGGCGAAAAACTGTTTTTT.

V gene TRBV28 combines with J gene TRBJ2-7; D perhaps matches TRBD1 (6 bases). The CDR3 is 13 residues long. The V gene's germline CDR1 is MDHEN and CDR2 SYDVKM. The V gene lost 3 bases and the J gene lost 4 bases, with 10 bases spanning the gap. The CDR3 sequence is CASSLAGDYEQYF. DNA of the CDR3: TGTGCCAGCAGTTTGGCAGGGGATTACGAGCAGTACTTC.

This sequence joins TRBV11-3 and TRBJ1-2, with a weak D call TRBD1 (5 bases). V was trimmed by 4 bases and J by 1 base, leaving 13 bases between them. This CDR3 region has 15 residues. CDR1 is SGHNT, CDR2 YENEEA, per germline. The CDR3 protein is CASSSGPGGNYGYTF. The DNA of the CDR3 is TGTGCCAGCAGCTCAGGCCCCGGGGGTAACTATGGCTACACCTTC.